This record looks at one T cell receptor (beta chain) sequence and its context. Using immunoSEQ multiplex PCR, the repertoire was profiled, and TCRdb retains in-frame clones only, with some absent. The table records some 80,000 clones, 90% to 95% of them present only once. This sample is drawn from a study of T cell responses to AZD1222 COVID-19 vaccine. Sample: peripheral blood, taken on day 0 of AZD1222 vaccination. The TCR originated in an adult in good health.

The CDR3 here is CAWAGYNEQFF. The CDR3 nucleotides are TGTGCCTGGGCGGGCTACAATGAGCAGTTCTTC. The rearrangement uses TRBV5-4 and TRBJ2-1; D may be TRBD2 (5 bases). Germline V gene sequence: CDR1 SGHNT, CDR2 YYREEE (reference sequence). V shed 10 bases and J shed 3 bases, with 8 bases lying between them. The length of the CDR3 is 11 residues.